The rows below give T cell receptor beta chains drawn from one sample of a study of shared clonotypes between healthy human individuals. Here immunoSEQ multiplex PCR was the method, and the copy in TCRdb shows in-frame clones only, minus some. The sample has 2 million to 2.5 million clones; under 95% are singletons. The specimen was naive CD4+ T cells from PBMCs. These receptors all come from a man aged 18 to 29 in good health. Some clones in this sample may be carry-over from other donors' samples. The CDR3 runs from the conserved cysteine through the conserved F or W. A D gene is named only where the DNA matches it firmly. Expanded clones get a size class; other rows say once, few or many, or leave the size out.

cdr3_aa: CASSPGHLGRGEQFF; cdr3_nt: TGTGCCAGCAGCCCTGGGCATTTGGGGCGAGGTGAGCAGTTCTTC; v_call: TRBV28; clone_size: -; j_call: TRBJ2-1; d_call: -
cdr3_aa: CASRSAGREKLFF; cdr3_nt: TGTGCCAGCAGATCGGCGGGGAGGGAAAAACTGTTTTTT; v_call: TRBV28; clone_size: -; j_call: TRBJ1-4; d_call: -
cdr3_aa: CASSPGQGYTEAFF; cdr3_nt: TGTGCCAGCTCACCCGGTCAGGGCTACACTGAAGCTTTCTTT; v_call: TRBV18; clone_size: -; j_call: TRBJ1-1; d_call: -
cdr3_aa: CASSLGLGTAAPKVYGYTF; cdr3_nt: TGTGCCAGCAGCTTAGGCCTCGGGACAGCCGCCCCTAAGGTCTATGGCTACACCTTC; v_call: TRBV7-9; clone_size: -; j_call: TRBJ1-2; d_call: TRBD1
cdr3_aa: CASSSGQGGDTQYF; cdr3_nt: TGCGCCAGCAGCTCGGGACAGGGGGGAGATACGCAGTATTTT; v_call: TRBV5-1; clone_size: -; j_call: TRBJ2-3; d_call: TRBD1
cdr3_aa: CASSFQANTEAFF; cdr3_nt: TGTGCCAGCAGCTTTCAGGCGAACACTGAAGCTTTCTTT; v_call: TRBV7-2; clone_size: few; j_call: TRBJ1-1; d_call: -
cdr3_aa: CASSLGTTGNTIYF; cdr3_nt: TGTGCCAGCAGCCTCGGGACAACTGGAAACACCATATATTTT; v_call: TRBV7-2; clone_size: -; j_call: TRBJ1-3; d_call: -
cdr3_aa: CASSDLSGRANYEQYF; cdr3_nt: TGTGCCAGCAGTGACCTTAGCGGGAGGGCGAACTACGAGCAGTACTTC; v_call: TRBV27; clone_size: -; j_call: TRBJ2-7; d_call: TRBD2
cdr3_aa: CASSVDRDGYGYTF; cdr3_nt: TGTGCCAGCAGTGTAGACCGCGACGGCTATGGCTACACCTTC; v_call: TRBV2; clone_size: -; j_call: TRBJ1-2; d_call: -
cdr3_aa: CASSLSWYYEQYF; cdr3_nt: TGTGCCAGCAGTTTGTCGTGGTACTACGAGCAGTACTTC; v_call: TRBV28; clone_size: -; j_call: TRBJ2-7; d_call: -
cdr3_aa: CASSLGGVGNSPLHF; cdr3_nt: TGCGCCAGCAGCTTGGGCGGGGTAGGGAATTCACCCCTCCACTTT; v_call: TRBV5-1; clone_size: once; j_call: TRBJ1-6; d_call: -
cdr3_aa: CASSTRQGVYYGYTF; cdr3_nt: TGTGCCAGCAGCACCCGACAGGGAGTTTACTATGGCTACACCTTC; v_call: TRBV9; clone_size: -; j_call: TRBJ1-2; d_call: TRBD1
cdr3_aa: CATTSPSYEQYF; cdr3_nt: TGCGCCACGACCAGCCCCTCCTACGAGCAGTACTTC; v_call: TRBV4-1; clone_size: -; j_call: TRBJ2-7; d_call: -
cdr3_aa: CASSLGLSSYEQYF; cdr3_nt: TGTGCCAGCAGCTTGGGACTAAGCTCCTACGAGCAGTACTTC; v_call: TRBV5-4; clone_size: -; j_call: TRBJ2-7; d_call: -
cdr3_aa: CASSGPSKPYEQYF; cdr3_nt: TGTGCCAGCTCGGGACCCTCGAAGCCCTACGAGCAGTACTTC; v_call: TRBV2; clone_size: -; j_call: TRBJ2-7; d_call: -
cdr3_aa: CASSQDRTGRVLAKNIQYF; cdr3_nt: TGTGCCAGCAGCCAAGATCGTACCGGGAGGGTACTAGCCAAAAACATTCAGTACTTC; v_call: TRBV4-2; clone_size: -; j_call: TRBJ2-4; d_call: TRBD2
cdr3_aa: CSVETALSKQAFF; cdr3_nt: TGCAGCGTTGAAACGGCTCTATCCAAGCAAGCTTTCTTT; v_call: TRBV29-1; clone_size: -; j_call: TRBJ1-1; d_call: -
cdr3_aa: CASSIGLASSTDTQYF; cdr3_nt: TGCGCCAGCAGCATCGGACTAGCGTCTAGCACAGATACGCAGTATTTT; v_call: TRBV5-1; clone_size: -; j_call: TRBJ2-3; d_call: TRBD2
cdr3_aa: CSAEGGYTF; cdr3_nt: TGCAGTGCGGAGGGGGGCTACACCTTC; v_call: TRBV20-1; clone_size: -; j_call: TRBJ1-2; d_call: -
cdr3_aa: CASSLGRSGNTIYF; cdr3_nt: TGCGCCAGCAGCTTGGGACGCTCTGGAAACACCATATATTTT; v_call: TRBV5-1; clone_size: -; j_call: TRBJ1-3; d_call: -
cdr3_aa: CASSPKWRNTEAFF; cdr3_nt: TGTGCCAGCAGCCCTAAGTGGAGGAACACTGAAGCTTTCTTT; v_call: TRBV27; clone_size: once; j_call: TRBJ1-1; d_call: -
cdr3_aa: CASSHGLAGAREQYF; cdr3_nt: TGTGCCAGCAGCCATGGACTAGCGGGAGCTAGGGAGCAGTACTTC; v_call: TRBV14; clone_size: -; j_call: TRBJ2-7; d_call: TRBD2
cdr3_aa: CASSYSQGNYEQYF; cdr3_nt: TGTGCCAGCAGTTACTCACAGGGGAACTACGAGCAGTACTTC; v_call: TRBV6-6; clone_size: -; j_call: TRBJ2-7; d_call: TRBD1
cdr3_aa: CASSLGSYGYTF; cdr3_nt: TGTGCCAGCAGCTTGGGCAGCTATGGCTACACCTTC; v_call: TRBV7-2; clone_size: -; j_call: TRBJ1-2; d_call: -
cdr3_aa: CASIPGVGQSYGYTF; cdr3_nt: TGTGCCAGCATCCCGGGGGTTGGGCAGAGTTATGGCTACACCTTC; v_call: TRBV6-1; clone_size: -; j_call: TRBJ1-2; d_call: -
cdr3_aa: CASSPHGQGASEQYF; cdr3_nt: TGTGCCAGCAGCCCCCACGGGCAGGGGGCATCCGAGCAGTACTTC; v_call: TRBV28; clone_size: -; j_call: TRBJ2-7; d_call: TRBD1
cdr3_aa: CASRRQGDEQYF; cdr3_nt: TGTGCCAGCAGGAGACAGGGAGACGAGCAGTACTTC; v_call: TRBV2; clone_size: -; j_call: TRBJ2-7; d_call: TRBD1
cdr3_aa: CASSNQPQHF; cdr3_nt: TGTGCCAGTAGCAATCAGCCCCAGCATTTT; v_call: TRBV19; clone_size: -; j_call: TRBJ1-5; d_call: -